Below, 24 T cell receptor beta chains from the same sample are listed, as sequenced in a study of cytomegalovirus exposure and HLA in healthy donors. Both 60 Vbeta primers and 13 Jbeta primers went into the PCR. Some clones are missing from TCRdb's copy, which holds only in-frame ones; the method was immunoSEQ multiplex PCR. Of around 100,000 clones listed, about 81% are singletons. The specimen sequenced was PBMCs. The receptors derive from a man aged 45-65 years in good health and CMV-seronegative.

The V call is TRBV7-2, the J call TRBJ2-7, with no clear D. In germline, CDR1 is SGHTA, CDR2 FQGNSA. The CDR3 consists of 11 residues. The ends were cut back, 2 bases at V and 5 bases at J, with 4 bases in the middle. CDR3 sequence (DNA): TGTGCCAGCAGCTTAACACACGAGCAGTACTTC. Encoded protein: CASSLTHEQYF.

This clone was observed a few times. J is TRBJ2-1 and V is TRBV6-5, with TRBD2 identical over 7 bases. The CDR3 covers 15 residues. The trim removed 5 bases at V and 7 bases at J, leaving 11 bases unmatched. Per germline, CDR1 MNHEY and CDR2 SVGAGI. CDR3 residues: CASSLLAGEGNEQFF. The CDR3 DNA reads TGTGCCAGCAGTCTCCTAGCCGGGGAGGGGAATGAGCAGTTCTTC.

The rearrangement links TRBV9 to TRBJ2-2, with D perhaps matching TRBD2 (7 bases). V was cut by 4 bases and J by 0 bases, with 13 bases left in between. Germline CDR1 is SGDLS and CDR2 is YYNGEE. The CDR3 is 16 amino acids. The CDR3 here is CASSRGGGANTGELFF. DNA for the CDR3: TGTGCCAGCAGCCGGGGCGGGGGCGCGAACACCGGGGAGCTGTTTTTT.

The chain recombines TRBV27 with TRBJ2-3; 11 nucleotides line up with TRBD2. The CDR3 runs 17 residues. The V gene's germline CDR1 is MNHEY and CDR2 SMNVEV (reference sequence). V shed 3 bases and J 2 bases; nucleotides not matched to a gene: 7. In DNA, the CDR3 is TGTGCCAGCAGTTTCACGGGACTAGCGGCCACCACAGATACGCAGTATTTT. Its translation: CASSFTGLAATTDTQYF.

CDR3 residues: CASSQVGAGGPDTQYF. The CDR3 DNA reads as TGCGCCAGCAGCCAAGTTGGAGCGGGGGGCCCAGATACGCAGTATTTT. This chain uses TRBV4-1 with TRBJ2-3, with 9 bases that match TRBD2. Losses at the gene ends were 1 base for V and 4 bases for J; bases not matched to a gene: 6. The CDR3 consists of 16 residues. The V gene's germline CDR1 is MGHRA and CDR2 YSYEKL.

The V and J genes are TRBV2 and TRBJ2-7; possibly TRBD1 for D (5 bases). V was pared by 1 base and J by 6 bases, with 10 bases between. In germline, CDR1 is SNHLY, CDR2 FYNNEI. The CDR3 covers 13 residues. As DNA, the CDR3 is TGTGCCAGCAGTGAAGGGGGCAGTAGCGAGCAGTACTTC. It codes for CASSEGGSSEQYF.

The genes are TRBV6-5 and TRBJ1-1; 7 nucleotides line up with TRBD1. This CDR3 region has 14 residues. CDR1 is MNHEY and CDR2 is SVGAGI in the germline V gene. The junction had 6 bases not matched to a gene; V was cut back by 6 bases and J by 2 bases. The CDR3 sequence: CASRTTGANTEAFF. The CDR3 nucleotides read TGTGCCAGCAGAACTACAGGGGCTAACACTGAAGCTTTCTTT.

V gene TRBV7-9 combines with J gene TRBJ2-4, with D possibly matching TRBD2 (5 bases). CDR3 length: 14 amino acids. Germline CDR1 and CDR2: SEHNR and FQNEAQ (reference sequence). Trimming left V 1 base short and J 3 bases short, with 7 bases between. The CDR3 spells CASSLDDYKNIQYF. The DNA of the CDR3 is TGTGCCAGCAGCTTAGATGACTACAAAAACATTCAGTACTTC.

The chain employs TRBV10-3 and TRBJ1-1, with D unclear. Per the germline V gene, CDR1 is ENHRY and CDR2 is SYGVKD. The CDR3 covers 14 residues. Trimming removed 3 bases from V and 2 bases from J, with 10 bases in between. The DNA of the CDR3 is TGTGCCATCAGTGATCAGGTTTACAACACTGAAGCTTTCTTT. Translated: CAISDQVYNTEAFF.

V and J are TRBV18 and TRBJ1-1; 7 bases agree with TRBD1. Germline loops: CDR1 KGHSH, CDR2 LQKENI. The V gene end was trimmed by 5 bases and the J gene end by 2 bases; junction bases not matched to a gene: 8. This CDR3 contains 15 residues. CDR3 DNA: TGTGCCAGCTCATCGGGACAGACCCCAAACACTGAAGCTTTCTTT. Its translation: CASSSGQTPNTEAFF.

This clone turned up a few times. V and J are TRBV7-2 and TRBJ2-7, with a tentative D call TRBD1 (6 bases). CDR1 and CDR2 from the germline V gene are SGHTA and FQGNSA. The CDR3 has 12 residues. Trimming removed 5 bases at V and 5 bases at J, with 10 bases between. The CDR3 reads CASSRTVNEQYF. The CDR3 nucleotides are TGTGCCAGCAGCCGGACAGTGAACGAGCAGTACTTC.

The chain employs TRBV28 and TRBJ2-5, with 13 bases lining up with TRBD2. The better agreement between TRBJ2-7 and the DNA end casts doubt on the J call. Germline values: CDR1 MDHEN, CDR2 SYDVKM. This CDR3 is built from 18 residues. The DNA for the CDR3 is TGTGCCAGCAGTCCTGAGGGACTAGCGGGGTTGTTTTTCTACGAGCAGTACTTC. Its protein product is CASSPEGLAGLFFYEQYF.

The chain uses TRBV7-6 and TRBJ1-1; a possible D gene is TRBD1 (5 bases). V was shortened by 5 bases and J by 0 bases, with 22 bases between the two germline ends. Germline CDR1 reads SGHVS; CDR2 reads FNYEAQ. The CDR3 runs 18 residues. The CDR3 spells CASSLTGVRATMNTEAFF. CDR3 nucleotides: TGTGCCAGCAGCCTCACGGGGGTGCGCGCTACCATGAACACTGAAGCTTTCTTT.

This clone has a single count. The rearrangement joins TRBV5-1 to TRBJ2-7; 7 bases agree with TRBD1. This CDR3 has 15 residues. Germline V lookup: CDR1 SGHRS, CDR2 YFSETQ. V shed 4 bases and J 6 bases; nucleotides not matched to a gene: 13. The CDR3 loop reads CASSQSQGVGLEQYF. The CDR3 DNA reads TGCGCCAGCAGCCAATCGCAGGGGGTCGGTCTCGAGCAGTACTTC.

V gene TRBV7-9 combines with J gene TRBJ2-5; the match to TRBD1 covers 8 bases. CDR1 SEHNR and CDR2 FQNEAQ come from the germline V gene (reference sequence). This CDR3 contains 17 residues. V shed 2 bases and J 5 bases; nucleotides not matched to a gene: 13. The CDR3, as DNA: TGTGCCAGCAGCTTACCAGGGGGCGCGGGGAAAGGGGAGACCCAGTACTTC. Protein: CASSLPGGAGKGETQYF.

The chain joins TRBV5-1 to TRBJ2-6, with TRBD1 matching over 11 bases. The germline V gene encodes CDR1 SGHRS and CDR2 YFSETQ. CDR3 length: 17 residues. Trimming at V came to 4 bases and at J to 4 bases, leaving 7 bases not matched to a gene. The CDR3: CASSRGQGATGANVLTF. CDR3 nucleotides: TGCGCCAGCAGCCGAGGACAGGGGGCGACCGGGGCCAACGTCCTGACTTTC.

The genes are TRBV5-1 and TRBJ2-3; 7 bases map to TRBD1. Germline CDR1 reads SGHRS; CDR2 reads YFSETQ. The CDR3 extends over 13 amino acids. V gave up 6 bases and J gave up 4 bases; unmatched junction bases: 5. The CDR3 loop is CASKQGTSDTQYF. In nucleotides, the CDR3 is TGCGCCAGCAAACAGGGGACATCAGATACGCAGTATTTT.

The CDR3 loop reads CAWSAPGESKWQYF. The CDR3 DNA reads TGTGCCTGGAGTGCCCCCGGTGAGTCTAAATGGCAGTACTTC. J is TRBJ2-7 and V is TRBV30; D remains unclear. The germline V gene has CDR1 GTSNPN and CDR2 SVGIG (reference sequence). Deletions cut 1 base from V and 9 bases from J, with 19 bases between. The CDR3 has 14 residues.

The chain uses TRBV4-2 and TRBJ2-5; D is perhaps TRBD1 (5 bases). The DNA matches TRBJ2-7 better at its end, which makes the J call doubtful. CDR3 length: 17 residues. Germline loops: CDR1 LGHNA, CDR2 YNFKEQ. Here the CDR3 DNA reads TGTGCCAGCAGCCAAGCGACAGCCGTCTCGCTCTCCTACGAGCAGTACTTC. Translating gives CASSQATAVSLSYEQYF.

The chain links TRBV5-1 to TRBJ2-5, with 10 bases that match TRBD1. Trimming took 5 bases from V and 5 from J; bases not matched to a gene: 9. The CDR3 has 15 amino acids. Germline V gene data show CDR1 as SGHRS and CDR2 as YFSETQ. In nucleotides, the CDR3 is TGCGCCAGCAGAGTTATGGGACAGGGGAAGGAGACCCAGTACTTC. Translation: CASRVMGQGKETQYF.

The rearrangement uses TRBV6-1 and TRBJ2-1; 11 bases fit TRBD2. CDR1 is MNHNS and CDR2 is SASEGT in the germline V gene. V dropped 5 bases and J dropped 4; count of bases not matched to a gene: 1. This CDR3 comprises 14 residues. CDR3 loop: CASSSSGRYNEQFF. As DNA, the CDR3 is TGTGCCAGCAGTTCTAGCGGGAGGTACAATGAGCAGTTCTTC.

J is TRBJ2-3 and V is TRBV9, with D tentatively TRBD2 (6 bases). V lost 2 bases and J lost 4, with 11 bases in between. The CDR3 is 14 residues long. Germline V gene lookup returns CDR1 SGDLS and CDR2 YYNGEE. The DNA of the CDR3 is TGTGCCAGCAGCGTCCCCACGGGGGCAGATACGCAGTATTTT. Its protein product is CASSVPTGADTQYF. Supplemented by reference TRBV9 and TRBJ2-3, the full variable domain reads DSGVTQTPKHLITATGQRVTLRCSPRSGDLSVYWYQQSLDQGLQFLIQYYNGEERAKGNILERFSAQQFPDLHSELNLSSLELGDSALYFCASSVPTGADTQYFGPGTRLTVL.

This sequence joins TRBV2 and TRBJ1-5; 9 bases fit TRBD1. This CDR3 is 14 amino acids long. The J segment lost 7 bases and the V segment lost 6 bases, leaving 7 bases of the junction unmatched. The germline V gene encodes CDR1 SNHLY and CDR2 FYNNEI. The CDR3 region is CASSGDRGRQPQHF. The DNA of the CDR3 is TGTGCCAGCAGCGGCGACAGGGGGAGGCAGCCCCAGCATTTT.

The chain has TRBV30 and TRBJ1-2; the match to TRBD1 covers 11 bases. Germline trimming cut 1 base from V and 4 bases from J; bases unmatched to any gene: 5. The CDR3 runs to 15 residues. Germline CDR1 is GTSNPN and CDR2 is SVGIG (reference sequence). CDR3 bases: TGTGCCTGGAGTGCGGACAGGGGGCCTTTCTATGGCTACACCTTC. Encoded protein: CAWSADRGPFYGYTF.